This TCR beta chain was documented in a study of tumor-infiltrating lymphocytes in primary liver carcinoma (dated by TCRdb to 2015 to 2018). For context, the study as a whole: The five patients, three men and two women aged 30 to 69 years, had hepatocellular carcinoma (four) or combined HCC and intrahepatic cholangiocarcinoma (one). TCRbeta repertoire sequencing covered 35 specimens from 5 patients: around 25 tumor regions, 5 adjacent noncancerous liver tissues and 5 peripheral blood samples. Across five regions of each liver tumor, along with adjacent normal tissue and blood, the study brought together TCRbeta repertoire sequencing, expression microarrays and whole-exome sequencing. Technical replicate repertoires showed high reproducibility, with mean shared-clone rates about 0.92 and correlation coefficients above 0.95. The five patients had tumors of stage T1-T3 N0M0, with maximum diameters ranging from about 4.2 to 10 cm. Samples yielded roughly 3.65 to 7.5 million productive TCRbeta reads; read depth did not differ significantly between tissue types. To link TCRbeta repertoire diversity with the local molecular phenotype, the approximately 27 tumor region samples were profiled using Agilent mRNA microarrays. General conclusions and limits of the study: Only about 7-24% of top clones were present in all five regions of a tumor, suggesting spatial heterogeneity of tumor-infiltrating T cells. Comparison of CD4+ and CD8+ T cell repertoires was precluded by the use of bulk unsorted samples. Only the TCR beta chain was sequenced, so true repertoire diversity is likely underestimated because unpaired alpha chains were not captured. Repertoire overlap was higher between tumor regions (mean about 36%) than tumor-adjacent (around 17%) or tumor-blood (roughly 14%) pairs, consistent with antigen-driven expansion. With just 4 to 6 patients in the study, the authors point out that the findings should be validated in a larger study. Compared with blood, tumors had a significantly larger share of the repertoire taken up by the top 250 clones (p = 0.039).

To note about this clonotype: Its antigen has not been determined. The junction shows a germline mismatch at one end, possibly a read error.

TCRbeta-specific cDNA was reverse-transcribed from 500 ng total RNA using a constant-region primer and ProtoScript II reverse transcriptase. Three nested multiplex PCR rounds, following a slightly modified ARM-PCR procedure, were used to build the TCRbeta libraries. The first two PCR rounds used multiplex TRBV1-TRBV30 forward primers with a Cbeta reverse primer, each for about 11 cycles. Sample barcodes and Illumina adapters were attached in a final 25-cycle PCR using Deep VentR polymerase. Amplicons of 200-500 bp were gel-purified with a QIAquick gel extraction kit before sequencing. An Illumina HiSeq 2500 was used to sequence the TCRbeta amplicons with 250-bp paired-end reads. In the authors' own workflow: Reads were quality-trimmed with Trimmomatic v0.33, and paired reads were merged with FLASH v1.2.11 to recover full CDR3 sequences. V, D and J germline segments were assigned to the rearranged TCRbeta sequences by MiGEC v1.2.1b. Clonotype statistics, along with Shannon-Wiener diversity indices, were calculated using VDJtools v1.0.0. To cut down on sampling bias, every analysis after diversity analysis relied on just the 250 most abundant clonotypes from each sample. TCRdb redid the processing of the public reads, applying fastp at Q25 and MiXCR, and retained in-frame beta chains. Rows with a matching CDR3 protein are joined into one entry that keeps the most common DNA and genes. In this record, the V and J calls reflect TCRdb's handling and not the investigators' own analysis. This sample holds 20,000 to 25,000 distinct CDR3 sequences; roughly three quarters were observed only once. The top ten constitute around 40% of the sample.

The germline V gene encodes CDR1 MNHNY and CDR2 SVGAGI (reference sequence). Including cysteine and phenylalanine, the CDR3 has 20 amino acids. CDR3 DNA is the only sequence kept; it has 60 bases, read in frame from the first base. Total RNA and DNA were co-extracted without cell sorting from roughly 20-30 mg of bulk tissue using the AllPrep DNA/RNA mini kit. Between late 2015 and early 2016, five patients in China with histopathologically diagnosed primary liver carcinoma had surgical resection. At the time of sampling, the patients had chronic HBV infection and had not received any treatment. Five spatially separated regions were sampled per tumor: superior, inferior, left-lateral and right-lateral poles, plus the tumor centre. More than 85% viable tumor cells were found by histology in every tumor sample. Pieces of fresh tumor and adjacent tissue were cut in half, with one half kept in RNAlater at -80 degrees C and the other half sent for histology.

The receptor was derived from a middle-aged man with primary liver carcinoma and hepatitis B virus infection. The sequenced material came from liver tumor tissue from sampling region 1. The cell subset or site label of this sample denotes: tumor region T1, superior pole. The V and J segments used are TRBV6-6 and TRBJ2-2, with 13 bases in between that match TRBD2. The sequenced DNA: TGTGCCAGCAATCCGCTCGTGGGACTAGCGGGGCCAGCGAACACCGGGGAGCAGTTTTTT. It translates as CASNPLVGLAGPANTGEQFF.